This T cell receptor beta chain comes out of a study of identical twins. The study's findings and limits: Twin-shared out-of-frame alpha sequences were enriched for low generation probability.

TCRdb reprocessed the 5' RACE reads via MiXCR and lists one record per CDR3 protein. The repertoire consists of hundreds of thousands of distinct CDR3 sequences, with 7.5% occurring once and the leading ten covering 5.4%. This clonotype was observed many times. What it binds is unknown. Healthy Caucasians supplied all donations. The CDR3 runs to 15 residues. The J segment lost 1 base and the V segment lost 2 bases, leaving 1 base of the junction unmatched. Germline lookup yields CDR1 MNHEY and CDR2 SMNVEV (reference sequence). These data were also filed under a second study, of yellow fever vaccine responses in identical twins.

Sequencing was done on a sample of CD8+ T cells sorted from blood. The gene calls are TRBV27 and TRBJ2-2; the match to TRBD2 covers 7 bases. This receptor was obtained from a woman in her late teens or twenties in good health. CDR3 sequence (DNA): TGTGCCAGCAGTTTAACGGGAGGGAACACCGGGGAGCTGTTTTTT. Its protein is CASSLTGGNTGELFF.